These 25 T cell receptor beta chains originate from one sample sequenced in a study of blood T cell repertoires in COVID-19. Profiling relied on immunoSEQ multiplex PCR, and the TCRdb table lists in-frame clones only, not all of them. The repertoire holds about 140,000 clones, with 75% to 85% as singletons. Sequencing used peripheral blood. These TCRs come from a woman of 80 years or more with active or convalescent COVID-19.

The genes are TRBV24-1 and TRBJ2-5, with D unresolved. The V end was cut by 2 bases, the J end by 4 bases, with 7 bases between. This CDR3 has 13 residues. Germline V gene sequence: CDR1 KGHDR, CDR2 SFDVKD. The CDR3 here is CATSDSSGETQYF. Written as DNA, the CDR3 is TGTGCCACCAGTGATTCATCGGGAGAGACCCAGTACTTC.

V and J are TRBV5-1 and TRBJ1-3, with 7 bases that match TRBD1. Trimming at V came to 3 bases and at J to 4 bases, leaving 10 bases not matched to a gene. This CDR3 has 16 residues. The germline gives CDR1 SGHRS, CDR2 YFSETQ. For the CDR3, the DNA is TGCGCCAGCAGCTCCTGGGGAGCAGGGGGGGGAAACACCATATATTTT. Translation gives CASSSWGAGGGNTIYF. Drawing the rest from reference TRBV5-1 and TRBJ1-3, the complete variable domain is KAGVTQTPRYLIKTRGQQVTLSCSPISGHRSVSWYQQTPGQGLQFLFEYFSETQRNKGNFPGRFSGRQFSNSRSEMNVSTLELGDSALYLCASSSWGAGGGNTIYFGEGSWLTVV.

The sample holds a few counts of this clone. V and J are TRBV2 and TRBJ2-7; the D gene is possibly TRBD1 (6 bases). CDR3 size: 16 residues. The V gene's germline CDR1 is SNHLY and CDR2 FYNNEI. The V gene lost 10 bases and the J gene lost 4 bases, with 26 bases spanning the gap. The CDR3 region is CATIRAFPRGSYEQYF. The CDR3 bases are TGTGCCACCATTAGGGCCTTCCCAAGGGGGAGTTACGAGCAGTACTTC. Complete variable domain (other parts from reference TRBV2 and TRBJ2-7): EPEVTQTPSHQVTQMGQEVILRCVPISNHLYFYWYRQILGQKVEFLVSFYNNEISEKSEIFDDQFSVERPDGSNFTLKIRSTKLEDSAMYFCATIRAFPRGSYEQYFGPGTRLTVT.

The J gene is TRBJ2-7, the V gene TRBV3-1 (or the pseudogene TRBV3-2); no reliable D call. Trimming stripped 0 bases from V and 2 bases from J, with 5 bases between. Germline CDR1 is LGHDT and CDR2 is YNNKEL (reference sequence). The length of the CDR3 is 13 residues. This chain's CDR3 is CASSQDSPYEQYF. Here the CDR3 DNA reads TGTGCCAGCAGCCAAGACAGTCCCTACGAGCAGTACTTC.

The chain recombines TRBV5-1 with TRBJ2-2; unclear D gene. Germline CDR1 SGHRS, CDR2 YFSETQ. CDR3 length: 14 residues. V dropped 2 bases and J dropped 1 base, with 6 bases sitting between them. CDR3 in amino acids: CASSFEVNTGELFF. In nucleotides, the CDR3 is TGCGCCAGCAGCTTTGAGGTGAACACCGGGGAGCTGTTTTTT.

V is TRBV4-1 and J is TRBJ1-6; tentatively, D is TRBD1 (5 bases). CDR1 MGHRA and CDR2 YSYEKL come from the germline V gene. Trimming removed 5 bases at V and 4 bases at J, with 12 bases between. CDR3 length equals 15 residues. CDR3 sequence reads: CASSFGGAYNSPLHF. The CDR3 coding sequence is TGCGCCAGCAGCTTCGGAGGGGCATATAATTCACCCCTCCACTTT.

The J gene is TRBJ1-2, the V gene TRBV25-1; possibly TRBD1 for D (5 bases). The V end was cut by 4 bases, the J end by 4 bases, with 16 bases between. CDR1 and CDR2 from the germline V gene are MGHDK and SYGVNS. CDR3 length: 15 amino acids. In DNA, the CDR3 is TGTGCCAGCAGTGCCTGGGCCCAGGGTTCCTATGGCTACACCTTC. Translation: CASSAWAQGSYGYTF.

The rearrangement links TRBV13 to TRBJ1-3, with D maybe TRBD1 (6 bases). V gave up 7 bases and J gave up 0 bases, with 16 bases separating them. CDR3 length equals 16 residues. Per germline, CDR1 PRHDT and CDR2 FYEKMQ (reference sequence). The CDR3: CASTKGGASSGNTIYF. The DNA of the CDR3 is TGTGCCAGCACCAAGGGGGGGGCGAGCTCTGGAAACACCATATATTTT. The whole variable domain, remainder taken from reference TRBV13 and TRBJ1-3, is AAGVIQSPRHLIKEKRETATLKCYPIPRHDTVYWYQQGPGQDPQFLISFYEKMQSDKGSIPDRFSAQQFSDYHSELNMSSLELGDSALYFCASTKGGASSGNTIYFGEGSWLTVV.

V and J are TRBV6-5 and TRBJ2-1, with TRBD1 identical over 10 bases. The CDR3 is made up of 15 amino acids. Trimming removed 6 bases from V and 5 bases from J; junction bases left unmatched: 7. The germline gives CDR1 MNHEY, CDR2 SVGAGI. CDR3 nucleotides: TGTGCCAGCAGCGGCCGGGACAGGGGTAACAATGAGCAGTTCTTC. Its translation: CASSGRDRGNNEQFF.

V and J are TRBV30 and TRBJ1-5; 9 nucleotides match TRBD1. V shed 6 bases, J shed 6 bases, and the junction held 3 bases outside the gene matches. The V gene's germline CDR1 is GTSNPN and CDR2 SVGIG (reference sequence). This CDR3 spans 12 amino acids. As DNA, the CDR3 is TGTGCCTGCGCACAGGGGGCTCAGCCCCAGCATTTT. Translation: CACAQGAQPQHF.

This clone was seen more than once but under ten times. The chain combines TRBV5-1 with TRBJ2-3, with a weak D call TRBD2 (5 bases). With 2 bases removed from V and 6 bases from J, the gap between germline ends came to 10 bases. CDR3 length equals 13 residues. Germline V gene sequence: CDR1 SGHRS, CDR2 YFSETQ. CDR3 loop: CASSFTSSDTQYF. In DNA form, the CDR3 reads TGCGCCAGCAGCTTTACTAGTTCTGATACGCAGTATTTT.

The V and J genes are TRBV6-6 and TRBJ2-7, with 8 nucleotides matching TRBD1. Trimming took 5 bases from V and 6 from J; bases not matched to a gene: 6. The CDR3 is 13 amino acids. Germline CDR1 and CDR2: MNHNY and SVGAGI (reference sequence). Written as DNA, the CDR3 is TGTGCCAGCAGTACATCCACAGGGGGCGAGCAGTACTTC. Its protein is CASSTSTGGEQYF.

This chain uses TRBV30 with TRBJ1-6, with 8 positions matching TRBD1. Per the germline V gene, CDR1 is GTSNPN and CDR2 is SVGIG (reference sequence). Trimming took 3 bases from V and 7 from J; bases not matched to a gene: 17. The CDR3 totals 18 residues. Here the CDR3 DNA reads TGTGCCTGGAGCCTGACAGGGGAACCGGGGGTGGGAAATTCACCCCTCCACTTT. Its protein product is CAWSLTGEPGVGNSPLHF.

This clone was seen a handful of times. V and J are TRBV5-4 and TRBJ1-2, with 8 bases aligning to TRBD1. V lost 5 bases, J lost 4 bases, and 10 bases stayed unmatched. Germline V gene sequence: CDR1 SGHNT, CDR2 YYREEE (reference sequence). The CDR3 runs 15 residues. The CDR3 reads CASRDGQGVIYGYTF. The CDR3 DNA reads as TGTGCCAGCAGGGATGGACAGGGAGTAATCTATGGCTACACCTTC. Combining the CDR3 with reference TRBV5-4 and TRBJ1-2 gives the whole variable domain ETGVTQSPTHLIKTRGQQVTLRCSSQSGHNTVSWYQQALGQGPQFIFQYYREEENGRGNFPPRFSGLQFPNYSSELNVNALELDDSALYLCASRDGQGVIYGYTFGSGTRLTVV.

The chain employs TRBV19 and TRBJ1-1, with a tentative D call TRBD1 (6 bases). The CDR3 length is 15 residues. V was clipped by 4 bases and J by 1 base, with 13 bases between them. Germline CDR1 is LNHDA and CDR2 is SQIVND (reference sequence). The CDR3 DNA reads TGTGCCAGTAGTACCTCCGGGACACCGAACACTGAAGCTTTCTTT. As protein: CASSTSGTPNTEAFF.

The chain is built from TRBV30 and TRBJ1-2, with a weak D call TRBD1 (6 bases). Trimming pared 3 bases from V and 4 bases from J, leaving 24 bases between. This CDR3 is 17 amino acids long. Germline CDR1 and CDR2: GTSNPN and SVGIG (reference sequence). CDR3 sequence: CAWSFGFGHDRSYGYTF. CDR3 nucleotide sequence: TGTGCCTGGAGCTTCGGTTTTGGTCATGACAGGAGCTATGGCTACACCTTC.

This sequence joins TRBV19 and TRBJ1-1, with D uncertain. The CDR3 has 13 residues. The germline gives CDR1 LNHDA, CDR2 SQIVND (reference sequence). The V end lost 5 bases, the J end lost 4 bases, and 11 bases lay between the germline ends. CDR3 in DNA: TGTGCCAGTAGTGGCCAGGAGGTCACTGAAGCTTTCTTT. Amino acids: CASSGQEVTEAFF.

The CDR3 sequence is CASSYGPGQGDTEAFF. The CDR3 nucleotides read TGTGCCAGCAGTTACGGACCGGGACAGGGGGACACTGAAGCTTTCTTT. The V and J genes are TRBV6-5 and TRBJ1-1; 11 bases agree with TRBD1. This CDR3 contains 16 residues. Germline V gives CDR1 MNHEY, CDR2 SVGAGI. Losses at the gene ends were 2 bases for V and 3 bases for J; bases not matched to a gene: 5.

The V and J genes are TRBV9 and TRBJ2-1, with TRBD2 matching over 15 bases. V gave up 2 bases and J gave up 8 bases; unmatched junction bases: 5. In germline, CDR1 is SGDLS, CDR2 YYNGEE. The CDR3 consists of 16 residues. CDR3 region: CASSVGLAGGQDEQFF. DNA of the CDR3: TGTGCCAGCAGCGTCGGACTAGCGGGGGGGCAGGATGAGCAGTTCTTC.

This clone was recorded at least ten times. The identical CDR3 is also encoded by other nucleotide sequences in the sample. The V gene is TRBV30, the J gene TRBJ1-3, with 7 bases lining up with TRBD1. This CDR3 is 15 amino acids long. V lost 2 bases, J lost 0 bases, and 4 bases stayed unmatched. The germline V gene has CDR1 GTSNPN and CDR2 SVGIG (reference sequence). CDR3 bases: TGTGCCTGGAGTCGGGACAGCGGCTCTGGAAACACCATATATTTT. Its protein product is CAWSRDSGSGNTIYF. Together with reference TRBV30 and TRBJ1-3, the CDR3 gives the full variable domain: SQTIHQWPATLVQPVGSPLSLECTVEGTSNPNLYWYRQAAGRGLQLLFYSVGIGQISSEVPQNLSASRPQDRQFILSSKKLLLSDSGFYLCAWSRDSGSGNTIYFGEGSWLTVV.

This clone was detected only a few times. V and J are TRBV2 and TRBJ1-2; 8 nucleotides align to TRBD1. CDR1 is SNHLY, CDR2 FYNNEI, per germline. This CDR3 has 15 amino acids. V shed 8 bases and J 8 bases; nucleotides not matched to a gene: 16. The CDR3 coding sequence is TGTGCCAGCCATTTCCAGGGGGCAGGGTTGGAGGGCTACACCTTC. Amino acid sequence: CASHFQGAGLEGYTF.

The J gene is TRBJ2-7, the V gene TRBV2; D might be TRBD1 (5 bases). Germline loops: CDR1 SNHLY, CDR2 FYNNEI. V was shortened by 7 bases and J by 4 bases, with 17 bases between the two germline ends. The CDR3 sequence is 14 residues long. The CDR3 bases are TGTGCCAGCACCCTAAGGGCAGGGTTATACGAGCAGTACTTC. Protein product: CASTLRAGLYEQYF.

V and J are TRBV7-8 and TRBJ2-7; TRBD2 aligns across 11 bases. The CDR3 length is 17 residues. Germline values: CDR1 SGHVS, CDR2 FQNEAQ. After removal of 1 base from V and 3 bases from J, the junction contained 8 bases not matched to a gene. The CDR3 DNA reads TGTGCCAGCAGCTTAGGCCGACTAGCGGGGACGGACTACGAGCAGTACTTC. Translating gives CASSLGRLAGTDYEQYF. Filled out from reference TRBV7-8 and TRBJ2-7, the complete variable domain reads GAGVSQSPRYKVAKRGQDVALRCDPISGHVSLFWYQQALGQGPEFLTYFQNEAQLDKSGLPSDRFFAERPEGSVSTLKIQRTQQEDSAVYLCASSLGRLAGTDYEQYFGPGTRLTVT.

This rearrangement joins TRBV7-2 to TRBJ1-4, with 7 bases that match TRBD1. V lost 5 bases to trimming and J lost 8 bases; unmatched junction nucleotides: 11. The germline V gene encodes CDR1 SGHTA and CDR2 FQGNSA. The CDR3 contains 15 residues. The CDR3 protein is CASSQPTGEVEKLFF. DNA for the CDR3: TGTGCCAGCAGCCAACCTACAGGGGAGGTAGAAAAACTGTTTTTT.

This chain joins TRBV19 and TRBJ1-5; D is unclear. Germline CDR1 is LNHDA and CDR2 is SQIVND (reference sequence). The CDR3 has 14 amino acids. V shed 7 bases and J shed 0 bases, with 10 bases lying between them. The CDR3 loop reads CASTLAYSNQPQHF. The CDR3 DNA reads TGTGCCAGTACCCTTGCCTATAGCAATCAGCCCCAGCATTTT.